The 8 T cell receptor beta chains reported below all come from one sample, sequenced in a study of blood T cell repertoires in COVID-19. Clones were sequenced by immunoSEQ multiplex PCR, and TCRdb holds only the in-frame ones, with some missing. The table lists almost 400,000 clones, about 89% of them singletons. The specimen sequenced was peripheral blood. The receptors shown here come from a woman aged 55 to 70 with COVID-19, enrolled during active disease.

In this sample, this clone turned up a few times. The chain has TRBV7-9 and TRBJ1-1; 8 nucleotides match TRBD1. Per the germline V gene, CDR1 is SEHNR and CDR2 is FQNEAQ (reference sequence). Unmatched junction bases numbered 7, after V lost 3 bases and J lost 7 bases. CDR3 length equals 14 residues. CDR3 region: CASSLTDRELEAFF. Written as DNA, the CDR3 is TGTGCCAGCAGCTTGACGGACAGGGAACTTGAAGCTTTCTTT.

The chain combines TRBV29-1 with TRBJ2-1, with 12 bases identical to TRBD2. The V and J ends lost 1 base and 6 bases, in that order; junction bases with no gene match: 10. This CDR3 has 17 amino acids. The germline V gene encodes CDR1 SQVTM and CDR2 ANQGSEA. For the CDR3, the DNA is TGCAGCGTTGAAGCCCTGCTAGCGGGGGGGCCTGGCAATGAGCAGTTCTTC. Its translation is CSVEALLAGGPGNEQFF.

This sequence joins TRBV2 and TRBJ2-2; 7 bases map to TRBD2. Germline CDR1 is SNHLY and CDR2 is FYNNEI. CDR3 length: 15 residues. V lost 7 bases to trimming and J lost 3 bases; unmatched junction nucleotides: 8. CDR3 residues: CASMRSGVDTGELFF. The CDR3, as DNA: TGTGCCAGCATGAGAAGCGGGGTTGACACCGGGGAGCTGTTTTTT.

The chain carries TRBV3-1 (or the pseudogene TRBV3-2) and TRBJ1-2; D is undetermined. Germline values: CDR1 LGHDT, CDR2 YNNKEL (reference sequence). V lost 3 bases and J 6 bases, leaving 8 bases between the germline ends. This CDR3 contains 12 residues. The CDR3 DNA is TGTGCCAGCAGCCAGAGGGCGAATGGCTACACCTTC. The encoded protein is CASSQRANGYTF.

This chain links TRBV14 with TRBJ1-4, with D uncertain. This CDR3 is built from 16 residues. V lost 0 bases to trimming and J lost 2 bases, with 10 bases between them. CDR1 is SGHDN and CDR2 is FVKESK in the germline V gene. CDR3 loop: CASSQEWADTNEKLFF. The CDR3 nucleotides read TGTGCCAGCAGCCAAGAGTGGGCAGATACTAATGAAAAACTGTTTTTT. The whole variable domain, remainder taken from reference TRBV14 and TRBJ1-4, is EAGVTQFPSHSVIEKGQTVTLRCDPISGHDNLYWYRRVMGKEIKFLLHFVKESKQDESGMPNNRFLAERTGGTYSTLKVQPAELEDSGVYFCASSQEWADTNEKLFFGSGTQLSVL.

The chain couples TRBV9 to TRBJ2-3; TRBD2 aligns across 7 bases. CDR1 SGDLS and CDR2 YYNGEE come from the germline V gene. V gave up 3 bases and J gave up 8 bases; unmatched junction bases: 12. This CDR3 contains 15 residues. CDR3 sequence (DNA): TGTGCCAGCAGCGGCGGGACTACCCTGAGGGCTACGCAGTATTTT. Translation gives CASSGGTTLRATQYF.

CDR3 sequence (DNA): TGCGCCAGCAGACTAGCGGGGTTCCGTCATGAGCAGTTCTTC. It encodes CASRLAGFRHEQFF. The chain combines TRBV5-1 with TRBJ2-1, with 10 bases lining up with TRBD2. V trimming: 5 bases; J trimming: 8 bases; junction bases outside the gene matches: 7. CDR1 and CDR2 from the germline V gene are SGHRS and YFSETQ. CDR3 length: 14 amino acids.

This chain uses TRBV3-1 (or the pseudogene TRBV3-2) with TRBJ2-3; 12 positions agree with TRBD2. Germline values: CDR1 LGHDT, CDR2 YNNKEL (reference sequence). The CDR3 sequence is 16 residues long. The trim removed 2 bases at V and 6 bases at J, leaving 6 bases unmatched. The CDR3: CASSQPSGGGGDTQYF. The CDR3, as DNA: TGTGCCAGCAGCCAACCTAGCGGGGGGGGCGGGGATACGCAGTATTTT.